This entry lists 15 T cell receptor beta chains sequenced from one sample in a study of blood T cell repertoires in COVID-19. The table came from immunoSEQ multiplex PCR; TCRdb's copy has only in-frame clones and leaves some out. The table lists 250,000 or so clones, 90% of them singletons, with 2.1% in the top ten. What was sequenced was peripheral blood. These receptors all come from an older woman with COVID-19, enrolled during active disease.

The chain recombines TRBV27 with TRBJ1-5; D may be TRBD1 (5 bases). Germline V gene lookup returns CDR1 MNHEY and CDR2 SMNVEV (reference sequence). This CDR3 region has 15 residues. The V end was cut by 6 bases, the J end by 0 bases, with 12 bases between. The CDR3 here is CASSQTAHSNQPQHF. CDR3 DNA: TGTGCCAGCAGCCAGACAGCTCATAGCAATCAGCCCCAGCATTTT.

This clone was found a few times. The chain combines TRBV19 with TRBJ1-2, with D maybe TRBD1 (6 bases). V was pared by 1 base and J by 3 bases, with 6 bases between. The germline V gene encodes CDR1 LNHDA and CDR2 SQIVND (reference sequence). The CDR3 runs 13 residues. The CDR3 spells CASSIAGDYGYTF. In nucleotides, the CDR3 is TGTGCCAGTAGTATAGCAGGGGACTATGGCTACACCTTC.

The chain uses TRBV7-9 and TRBJ1-2; 8 bases fit TRBD1. Trimming cost V 3 bases and J 4 bases; bases outside gene matches: 7. The germline CDR1 and CDR2 sequences are SEHNR and FQNEAQ (reference sequence). The CDR3 is 15 residues long. This CDR3 is CASSLPGQGGYGYTF. The CDR3 bases are TGTGCCAGCAGCTTGCCCGGACAGGGTGGCTATGGCTACACCTTC.

The J gene is TRBJ1-1, the V gene TRBV15; D is perhaps TRBD1 (6 bases). The V and J ends lost 5 bases and 1 base respectively, with 14 bases between them. Germline V gives CDR1 LNHNV, CDR2 YYDKDF (reference sequence). The CDR3 spans 15 residues. CDR3 residues: CATSGSTGSNTEAFF. DNA for the CDR3: TGTGCCACCAGCGGTTCGACAGGATCGAACACTGAAGCTTTCTTT.

The chain uses TRBV5-6 and TRBJ2-7, with D perhaps matching TRBD2 (5 bases). The length of the CDR3 is 12 residues. The germline V and J ends were trimmed by 2 bases and 6 bases, with 9 bases remaining between them. CDR1 is SGHDT, CDR2 YYEEEE, per germline. CDR3 DNA sequence: TGTGCCAGCAGCTTCCCCCGGGGCGAGCAGTACTTC. Residues: CASSFPRGEQYF.

This chain links TRBV7-9 with TRBJ1-4; 9 bases are shared with TRBD1. The CDR3 runs 16 residues. Germline assignment: CDR1 SEHNR and CDR2 FQNEAQ (reference sequence). J gave up 6 bases and V 0 bases, and 5 bases lay outside the gene matches. As DNA, the CDR3 is TGTGCCAGCAGCTTAGCGGGACAGGGCAGTCATGAAAAACTGTTTTTT. Amino acids: CASSLAGQGSHEKLFF.

This chain joins TRBV30 and TRBJ1-2; 8 bases map to TRBD1. J was trimmed by 5 bases and V by 2 bases; bases with no gene match: 7. The CDR3 spans 14 residues. Germline V CDR1 and CDR2: GTSNPN, SVGIG (reference sequence). The CDR3 coding sequence is TGTGCCTGGAGTCCCAAACGACAGGGGTATGGCTACACCTTC. It translates to CAWSPKRQGYGYTF.

This rearrangement joins TRBV12-3 or TRBV12-4 to TRBJ1-2; D gene unclear. V shed 3 bases and J shed 8 bases, with 10 bases lying between them. The CDR3 runs to 12 residues. The CDR3 here is CASSFSGRGYTF. Written as DNA, the CDR3 is TGTGCCAGCAGTTTTTCTGGGCGCGGCTACACCTTC.

This chain links TRBV4-3 with TRBJ1-3, with no clear D. V shed 0 bases and J shed 7 bases, with 16 bases lying between them. The CDR3 is 16 residues long. Germline V gives CDR1 LGHNA, CDR2 YSLEER. The CDR3 sequence is CASSQDYPGGGNTIYF. DNA of the CDR3: TGCGCCAGCAGCCAAGATTACCCCGGAGGAGGTAACACCATATATTTT.

This chain joins TRBV7-3 and TRBJ2-7, with D possibly TRBD1 on 6 matching bases. CDR3 length equals 15 residues. Germline lookup yields CDR1 SGHTA and CDR2 FQGTGA. Trimming took 5 bases from V and 6 from J, leaving 20 bases between them. The DNA of the CDR3 is TGTGCCAGCAGCCGGAATGGCCGGACAGACTCCGAGCAGTACTTC. This codes for CASSRNGRTDSEQYF.

The V gene is TRBV7-8, the J gene TRBJ2-7, with 7 bases matching TRBD1. Germline-derived CDR1 and CDR2 are SGHVS and FQNEAQ. CDR3 size: 16 residues. V lost 0 bases to trimming and J lost 2 bases; unmatched junction nucleotides: 7. The CDR3 DNA reads TGTGCCAGCAGCTTAGCTTGGACAGGAGACACCTACGAGCAGTACTTC. Residues: CASSLAWTGDTYEQYF.

The rearrangement joins TRBV6-5 to TRBJ2-5; D may be TRBD2 (6 bases). Germline V lookup: CDR1 MNHEY, CDR2 SVGAGI. Trimming shortened V by 9 bases and J by 5 bases, and 13 bases separated the two germline ends. The length of the CDR3 is 12 residues. In nucleotides, the CDR3 is TGTGCCAGTTCGGGACTCGGGGAGACCCAGTACTTC. As protein: CASSGLGETQYF.

The V call is TRBV7-2, the J call TRBJ2-7; D might be TRBD1 (5 bases). Trimming took off 3 bases at V and 0 bases at J, with 12 bases between the two ends. The CDR3 covers 15 residues. Germline assignment: CDR1 SGHTA and CDR2 FQGNSA. The CDR3 nucleotides read TGTGCCAGCAGCTTTGACCTTGGGGCCTCCTACGAGCAGTACTTC. Its protein is CASSFDLGASYEQYF.

The chain has TRBV7-9 and TRBJ1-2; 7 nucleotides align to TRBD1. Germline V gives CDR1 SEHNR, CDR2 FQNEAQ (reference sequence). The CDR3 is 14 residues long. Losses at the gene ends were 6 bases for V and 5 bases for J; bases not matched to a gene: 9. CDR3 protein: CASSRQGEGYGYTF. CDR3 coding DNA: TGTGCCAGCAGTAGACAGGGCGAGGGGTATGGCTACACCTTC. Supplemented by reference TRBV7-9 and TRBJ1-2, the full variable domain reads DTGVSQNPRHKITKRGQNVTFRCDPISEHNRLYWYRQTLGQGPEFLTYFQNEAQLEKSRLLSDRFSAERPKGSFSTLEIQRTEQGDSAMYLCASSRQGEGYGYTFGSGTRLTVV.

This chain connects TRBV19 to TRBJ2-7; D might be TRBD1 (6 bases). V was shortened by 6 bases and J by 5 bases, with 23 bases between the two germline ends. The CDR3 is 16 amino acids. Germline V gene data show CDR1 as LNHDA and CDR2 as SQIVND (reference sequence). The CDR3 sequence is CASSKLVSGTPHEQYF. For the CDR3, the DNA is TGTGCCAGTAGCAAACTGGTATCCGGGACACCGCACGAGCAGTACTTC.